Listed below are T cell receptor beta chains from one sample, sequenced in a study of T cell repertoires in cytomegalovirus infection. One entry per CDR3 protein, called by TCRdb with MiXCR from the reads. The sample lists about 110,000 distinct CDR3 sequences; about 40% were seen once. Their antigens are not known. The sample here was CD8+ T cells from cultured PBMCs, taken from culture after CMV antigen stimulation. The receptor source for this set is a human donor in good health (CMV status not recorded). Some clones in this sample may be carry-over from other donors' samples. Each CDR3 is given without its conserved first and last residue.

j_gene	v_gene	CDR3aa
TRBJ2-1	TRBV19	ASSPGTVYNEQF
TRBJ1-5	TRBV19	ASSTQGVPGPQH
TRBJ1-1	TRBV19	ASSISDRGYTEAF
TRBJ1-1	TRBV19	ASNRMNTEAF
TRBJ2-3	TRBV14	ASSQAGLSGDTQY
TRBJ2-2	TRBV18	ASSPPVAGNTGELF
TRBJ2-3	TRBV9	ASSVAPQPAYTDTQY
TRBJ2-3	TRBV2	ASRSTDTQY
TRBJ1-1	TRBV12-3/TRBV12-4	ASSLTIGDTEAF
TRBJ1-1	TRBV12-3/TRBV12-4	ASSSTAEAF
TRBJ2-1	TRBV9	ASSVGLDSGNEQF
TRBJ2-1	TRBV6-1	ASSEPPGLRLDEQF
TRBJ1-5	TRBV7-2	ASSLNRLSNQPQH
TRBJ1-4	TRBV29-1	SVLDSSNEKLF
TRBJ2-5	TRBV12-3/TRBV12-4	ASSLQPQETQY
TRBJ1-4	TRBV7-9	ASSPPRQGRDEKLF
TRBJ1-5	TRBV6-2/TRBV6-3	ASSYVRSNQPQH
TRBJ1-3	TRBV7-8	ASSLLSGTGPGNTIY
TRBJ2-2	TRBV7-7	ASSTGTENTGELF
TRBJ2-5	TRBV19	ASSTHLDGSVGTQY
TRBJ2-5	TRBV7-6	ASSLAWSAEETQY
TRBJ2-2	TRBV7-4	ASSLALGLPGELF
TRBJ2-7	TRBV7-4	ASSSLGGPSYEQY